A single sample gave rise to the 32 T cell receptor beta chains below, sequenced in a study of CD4 and CD8 cells across lung adenocarcinoma regions. In TCRdb, the PCR reads were re-called with MiXCR into one record per CDR3 protein. Among about 12,000 distinct CDR3 sequences listed, 47% were seen once. Sequencing was carried out using CD8+ T cells from the margin of a lung tumor. The origin of the receptors is a male donor with lung adenocarcinoma. The CD4 and CD8 labels of this study may be unreliable.

This clonotype was recorded many times. The J gene is TRBJ1-4, the V gene TRBV4-1; the D is unclear. Germline values: CDR1 MGHRA, CDR2 YSYEKL. Trimming removed 0 bases from V and 8 bases from J, with 7 bases in between. The CDR3 extends over 13 amino acids. CDR3: CASSQDRSEKLFF. CDR3 in DNA: TGCGCCAGCAGCCAAGACAGAAGCGAAAAACTGTTTTTT.

This clonotype was detected a few times. The chain recombines TRBV9 with TRBJ2-1, with D possibly TRBD2 on 6 matching bases. With 4 bases removed from V and 2 bases from J, the gap between germline ends came to 16 bases. Germline V gene data show CDR1 as SGDLS and CDR2 as YYNGEE. The CDR3 is 16 amino acids. In DNA, the CDR3 is TGTGCCAGCAGCAGGTGGGCGGGATTGACCTACAATGAGCAGTTCTTC. Residues: CASSRWAGLTYNEQFF.

This chain connects TRBV18 to TRBJ1-5; 10 positions agree with TRBD1. Losses at the gene ends were 5 bases for V and 4 bases for J; bases not matched to a gene: 2. Germline lookup yields CDR1 KGHSH and CDR2 LQKENI. This CDR3 spans 14 amino acids. DNA for the CDR3: TGTGCCAGCTCAACGGGACAGGGGAATCAGCCCCAGCATTTT. This gives the protein CASSTGQGNQPQHF.

J is TRBJ2-1 and V is TRBV6-1; D possibly matches TRBD1 or TRBD2 (5 bases each). Gene TRBJ2-7 matches the end of the DNA better, so the J call may be wrong. Germline values: CDR1 MNHNS, CDR2 SASEGT. This CDR3 comprises 17 residues. CDR3 sequence: CARSRGSGLGYKNMQYF. The CDR3 nucleotides are TGTGCCAGGAGCCGGGGCTCGGGGCTGGGCTACAAAAATATGCAGTACTTC.

This clonotype qualifies as medium-sized. The rearrangement uses TRBV6-2 or TRBV6-3 and TRBJ2-3; 7 bases map to TRBD1. In germline, CDR1 is MNHEY, CDR2 SVGEGT. V trimming: 6 bases; J trimming: 2 bases; junction bases outside the gene matches: 8. CDR3 size: 15 residues. CDR3 loop: CASSSDRTLTDTQYF. Written as DNA, the CDR3 is TGTGCCAGCAGCTCGGACAGGACCCTCACAGATACGCAGTATTTT.

As concerns this clonotype: One base away lies a much larger clone, so this may be a sequencing read error. This rearrangement joins TRBV6-1 to TRBJ2-5; the D gene is possibly TRBD2 (5 bases). Germline CDR1 reads MNHNS; CDR2 reads SASEGT. V was pared by 8 bases and J by 11 bases, with 18 bases between. The CDR3 is made up of 12 amino acids. CDR3 amino acids: CASHSVSNEQYF. CDR3 coding DNA: TGTGCCAGCCATAGCGTTAGCAATGAGCAGTACTTC.

This clonotype was seen more than once but under ten times. The V call is TRBV10-1, the J call TRBJ2-1; D is possibly TRBD1 (5 bases). The J call may be mistaken, given a closer DNA end match to TRBJ2-7. The germline CDR1 and CDR2 sequences are WNHNN and SYGVQD (reference sequence). The CDR3 spans 13 residues. CDR3 sequence: CASSEGHSYEQYF. The CDR3 coding sequence is TGCGCCAGCAGTGAGGGACACTCCTACGAGCAGTACTTC.

A note on this clonotype: An end of the junction differs from the germline gene, which may be a read error. This sequence joins TRBV27 and TRBJ2-3; D is perhaps TRBD2 (5 bases). This CDR3 spans 16 amino acids. Germline V gene sequence: CDR1 MNHEY, CDR2 SMNVEV (reference sequence). This CDR3 is CASTGRGGGGQDTQYF. In nucleotides, the CDR3 is TGTGCCAGCACTGGACGCGGAGGCGGAGGCCAAGATACGCAGTATTTC.

This clonotype is deemed medium-sized. The gene calls are TRBV27 and TRBJ1-1; 7 bases are shared with TRBD1. The CDR3 loop spans 13 amino acids. Germline V gene lookup returns CDR1 MNHEY and CDR2 SMNVEV (reference sequence). V shed 5 bases and J 7 bases; nucleotides not matched to a gene: 7. The CDR3 protein is CASSTTGYGEAFF. The CDR3 DNA sequence: TGTGCCAGCAGTACGACAGGGTACGGTGAAGCTTTCTTT.

Comments on this clonotype: Germline and junction disagree at one end, which may indicate a read error. The rearrangement uses TRBV6-5 and TRBJ2-4; D may match TRBD1 or TRBD2 (5 bases each). Germline V CDR1 and CDR2: MNHEY, SVGAGI. The CDR3 runs 16 residues. CDR3 protein: CASSYSGLCAADTQYF. CDR3 coding DNA: TGTGCGAGCAGTTACTCGGGGCTGTGCGCCGCAGATACGCAGTACTTC.

On this clonotype: A read error may produce the germline difference seen at one junction end. The chain has TRBV6-1 and TRBJ2-1; TRBD2 is a possible D gene (5 bases). CDR3 length: 15 amino acids. Germline values: CDR1 MNHNS, CDR2 SASEGT. CDR3 region: CARKQEAVRADAQYF. The CDR3 nucleotides are TGTGCCAGGAAGCAGGAAGCGGTAAGAGCCGATGCGCAGTATTTC.

This clonotype occurred once. The V gene is TRBV18, the J gene TRBJ2-3; TRBD1 is a possible D gene (5 bases). CDR1 and CDR2 (germline): KGHSH, LQKENI. Trimming shortened V by 0 bases and J by 0 bases, and 10 bases separated the two germline ends. The CDR3 runs 16 residues. The CDR3 loop reads CASSPPWGGSTDTQYF. The CDR3 DNA is TGTGCCAGCTCACCACCTTGGGGCGGAAGCACAGATACGCAGTATTTT.

This clonotype was seen at least ten times. Being one base from a much bigger clone, this may be a read error. The chain couples TRBV6-1 to TRBJ2-1; maybe TRBD2 (5 bases). TRBJ2-7 matches the DNA end more closely, so the J call is doubtful. The CDR3 totals 14 residues. The germline V gene encodes CDR1 MNHNS and CDR2 SASEGT. CDR3 residues: CASSPSHSYNEQYF. Written as DNA, the CDR3 is TGTGCCAGCAGTCCTAGCCACTCCTACAATGAGCAGTACTTC.

Worth noting for this clonotype: The junction differs from germline at one of its ends, possibly a read error. This sequence joins TRBV6-1 and TRBJ2-3; perhaps D is TRBD1 or TRBD2 (5 bases each). Germline V gene data show CDR1 as MNHNS and CDR2 as SASEGT. CDR3 size: 16 residues. The CDR3 reads CASSEAGLGAKDTQYF. In DNA, the CDR3 is TGTGCCAGCAGTGAAGCGGGGCTGGGAGCCAAAGATACGCAGTATTTC.

This rearrangement joins TRBV27 to TRBJ2-4; the D call may be TRBD1 or TRBD2 (6 bases each). This CDR3 region has 15 residues. Germline assignment: CDR1 MNHEY and CDR2 SMNVEV (reference sequence). The ends were cut back, 11 bases at V and 12 bases at J, with 29 bases in the middle. Here the CDR3 reads CAAGLGGHGGKTQYF. CDR3 coding DNA: TGTGCCGCGGGTTTGGGGGGCCACGGCGGGAAGACTCAGTACTTC.

This clonotype was found a few times. This rearrangement joins TRBV6-1 to TRBJ2-1, with 10 bases matching TRBD2. From germline, CDR1 is MNHNS and CDR2 SASEGT. The CDR3 totals 15 residues. The J segment lost 13 bases and the V segment lost 4 bases, leaving 13 bases of the junction unmatched. The CDR3 nucleotides read TGTGCCAGCAGTGTTCTAGCGGGAGTTCAAGAGACCCAGTTCTTC. Protein sequence: CASSVLAGVQETQFF.

This clonotype was picked up many times. The CDR3 region is CASSLDTLAGGFQETQYF. Written as DNA, the CDR3 is TGCGCCAGCAGCTTGGACACTTTAGCGGGAGGCTTCCAAGAGACCCAGTACTTC. The chain links TRBV5-1 to TRBJ2-5, with 10 bases aligning to TRBD2. The CDR3 loop spans 18 amino acids. Germline values: CDR1 SGHRS, CDR2 YFSETQ. Losses at the gene ends were 0 bases for V and 1 base for J; bases not matched to a gene: 9.

V usage is TRBV12-3 or TRBV12-4 and J usage is TRBJ1-1, with 9 bases lining up with TRBD1. J was trimmed by 4 bases and V by 3 bases; bases with no gene match: 3. This CDR3 has 14 residues. The chain's CDR3 is CASSFVQGATEAFF. CDR3 in DNA: TGTGCCAGCAGTTTTGTACAGGGGGCCACTGAAGCTTTCTTT.

The V call is TRBV4-1, the J call TRBJ2-5; 8 bases map to TRBD2. The CDR3 length is 16 residues. CDR1 is MGHRA, CDR2 YSYEKL, per germline. After removal of 8 bases from V and 4 bases from J, the junction contained 15 bases not matched to a gene. CDR3 sequence: CASGGRGGGDPETQYF. For the CDR3, the DNA is TGCGCCAGCGGGGGTCGGGGGGGCGGTGACCCAGAGACCCAGTACTTC.

This clonotype was found a few times. The gene calls are TRBV27 and TRBJ2-1, with 7 bases that match TRBD1. The assigned J gene may be wrong: the sequence end matches TRBJ2-7 better. The germline V gene has CDR1 MNHEY and CDR2 SMNVEV (reference sequence). This CDR3 contains 12 residues. This CDR3 reads CASTGQAYEQYF. Written as DNA, the CDR3 is TGTGCCAGCACCGGACAGGCCTACGAGCAGTACTTC.

This clonotype was seen a single time. Its ends do not fully match the called genes, so a read error is possible. The CDR3 sequence is CASSPITTNTQYF. Here the CDR3 DNA reads TGTGCCAGCAGTCCAATTACCACAAACACTCAGTACTTT. This sequence joins TRBV27 and TRBJ2-4; D is unresolved. The CDR3 spans 13 residues. From germline, CDR1 is MNHEY and CDR2 SMNVEV (reference sequence).

This clonotype has more than one count but fewer than ten. The chain uses TRBV6-2 or TRBV6-3 and TRBJ2-1, with TRBD2 matching over 12 bases. The length of the CDR3 is 15 residues. With 6 bases clipped from V and 4 bases from J, the junction kept 4 bases outside the gene matches. Germline V lookup: CDR1 MNHEY, CDR2 SVGEGT. The CDR3 reads CASSSLAGGYNEQFF. CDR3 bases: TGTGCCAGCAGCTCTCTAGCGGGAGGGTACAATGAGCAGTTCTTC.

Turning to this clonotype: The junction departs from the called germline gene at one end, perhaps through a read error. The chain combines TRBV5-1 with TRBJ2-5; D tentatively fits TRBD1 or TRBD2 (6 bases each). This CDR3 comprises 15 residues. Per germline, CDR1 SGHRS and CDR2 YFSETQ. The CDR3 is CARGLGGPHGETQYF. In DNA, the CDR3 is TGCGCCAGGGGGCTTGGGGGGCCTCACGGAGAGACGCAGTACTTC.

This clonotype is medium-sized. This sequence joins TRBV6-1 and TRBJ1-2; no clear D. Germline V CDR1 and CDR2: MNHNS, SASEGT. This CDR3 has 15 residues. Trimming stripped 2 bases from V and 4 bases from J, with 14 bases between. CDR3 sequence: CASSETRLGIYGYTF. DNA for the CDR3: TGTGCCAGCAGTGAAACTAGATTGGGGATCTATGGCTACACCTTC.

Notes on this clonotype: The final CDR3 position lacks the conserved phenylalanine or tryptophan, pointing to a likely read error. The genes are TRBV27 and TRBJ2-5, with 7 bases matching TRBD1. Germline values: CDR1 MNHEY, CDR2 SMNVEV (reference sequence). The CDR3 is made up of 13 amino acids. The CDR3, as DNA: TGTGCCAGCAGTGGCAGGGGGAAAGAGTCCCAGTACTCC. Protein product: CASSGRGKESQYS.

About this clonotype itself: A read error may produce the germline difference seen at one junction end. The rearrangement joins TRBV7-7 to TRBJ2-1; 8 bases map to TRBD1. The CDR3 contains 15 residues. Per germline, CDR1 SSHAT and CDR2 FNYEAQ (reference sequence). Here the CDR3 DNA reads TGTGCTAGCAGCTCCGGGACAGGAGGGCCCAATGAGCAGTTCTTC. Its translation is CASSSGTGGPNEQFF.

As for this clonotype: At one boundary the junction diverges from the germline segment, which might be a read error. This rearrangement joins TRBV27 to TRBJ2-3; tentatively, D is TRBD2 (5 bases). CDR1 MNHEY and CDR2 SMNVEV come from the germline V gene (reference sequence). The length of the CDR3 is 17 residues. CDR3 sequence: CASSFSARLSATDTQYF. CDR3 in DNA: TGTGCCAGCAGCTTTAGCGCGAGGCTGTCTGCCACAGACACGCAGTATTTC.

The chain employs TRBV25-1 and TRBJ2-6; D perhaps matches TRBD1 (6 bases). This CDR3 is 16 amino acids long. Looked up from germline, CDR1 is MGHDK and CDR2 is SYGVNS. V was trimmed by 1 base and J by 4 bases, leaving 11 bases between them. The CDR3, as DNA: TGTGCCAGCAGTGAATCCGGACAGTTGGGGGCCAACGTCCTGACTTTC. Its protein product is CASSESGQLGANVLTF.

By sample fraction, this clonotype is medium-sized. This chain joins TRBV11-3 and TRBJ2-1; D ambiguous. The CDR3 runs to 13 residues. CDR1 SGHNT and CDR2 YENEEA come from the germline V gene. The germline V and J ends were trimmed by 5 bases and 7 bases, with 12 bases remaining between them. CDR3 amino acids: CASSPTVRNEQFF. The CDR3 nucleotides read TGTGCCAGCAGCCCAACTGTCAGGAATGAGCAGTTCTTC.

Comments on this clonotype: The CDR3 carries no conserved terminal phenylalanine or tryptophan, so it likely arises from a read error. V is TRBV10-2 and J is TRBJ2-5; TRBD2 matches 8 bases. The CDR3 sequence is 15 residues long. From germline, CDR1 is WSHSY and CDR2 SAAADI. With V trimmed by 6 bases and J by 9 bases, 15 bases remained unmatched. The CDR3 reads CASRDPGSGKASQYS. The CDR3 nucleotides are TGCGCCAGCAGGGACCCGGGTAGCGGGAAAGCGTCCCAGTACTCG.

The rearrangement joins TRBV6-5 to TRBJ2-3, with TRBD2 identical over 13 bases. The last part of the DNA fits TRBJ2-1 better; the J call may be wrong. Germline V lookup: CDR1 MNHEY, CDR2 SVGAGI. This CDR3 contains 17 residues. CDR3 sequence reads: CASSYGTSGTQGGEQFF. In DNA, the CDR3 is TGTGCCAGCAGTTACGGGACTAGCGGGACCCAAGGGGGTGAGCAGTTCTTC.

This clonotype appeared once. A junction end diverges from the germline sequence, so it may reflect a read error. The rearrangement joins TRBV6-1 to TRBJ2-1, with D perhaps TRBD2 (5 bases). This CDR3 comprises 14 residues. The V gene's germline CDR1 is MNHNS and CDR2 SASEGT. The chain's CDR3 is CASSPSHSYNAQFF. The CDR3 nucleotides are TGTGCCAGCAGTCCTAGCCACTCCTACAATGCGCAGTTTTTT.